The source of this T cell receptor (beta chain) is a study of T cells in Graves' hyperthyroidism and ophthalmopathy. With duration under 3 months, ophthalmopathy was active: Clinical Activity Score at least 3, NOSPECS at least 4. The CDR3 regions of TCR beta were amplified from RNA transcripts. Primed by the HTBI set, a first-round RT-PCR was run on the TCR CDR3. One entry per CDR3 protein results from TCRdb running MiXCR on the multiplex PCR reads. The sample includes about 410,000 distinct CDR3 sequences, under 15% of them seen just once. This clonotype was seen at least ten times. Its antigen is undetermined. Broader study findings: Ophthalmopathy was separated from stable hyperthyroidism by a 13 V-J model.

Trimming shortened V by 1 base and J by 6 bases, and 9 bases separated the two germline ends. The V gene's germline CDR1 is LGHDT and CDR2 YNNKEL (reference sequence). The CDR3 is 13 amino acids. The chain carries TRBV3-1 and TRBJ1-1, with TRBD1 as a possible D gene (5 bases). This receptor was taken from a man aged 18 to 30 with Graves' ophthalmopathy. Sequencing input: blood. Here the CDR3 reads CASSQGEGPEAFF. The DNA for the CDR3 is TGTGCCAGCAGCCAAGGTGAGGGGCCTGAAGCTTTCTTT.